These T cell receptor beta chains were read from a single sample in a study of vaccination effects on CD4 cells after COVID-19. Using immunoSEQ multiplex PCR, the repertoire was profiled, and TCRdb retains in-frame clones only, with some absent. Counted here are tens of thousands of clones, roughly 80% occurring once; the ten biggest clones make up about 5%. For these TCRs, the target antigens are not known. The sample here was CD4+ T cells from PBMCs cultured with SARS-CoV-2 spike peptides, taken after COVID-19 vaccination. All receptors come from a human donor who received a COVID-19 vaccine. Some clones in this sample may be carry-over from other donors' samples. CDR3s include the opening cysteine and the closing phenylalanine or tryptophan. D genes are given only for firm matches. The size entry is marked missing in some rows and otherwise reads once, few, many or a size class.

TRBD1 TRBJ2-1 TRBV4-2 . CASRLDRGYDNEQFF TGTGCCAGCAGACTTGACAGGGGCTATGACAATGAGCAGTTCTTC
TRBD1 TRBJ1-1 TRBV7-2 once CASSSQGQGVSEAFF TGTGCCAGCAGCTCGCAGGGACAGGGGGTCTCTGAAGCTTTCTTT
TRBD2 TRBJ2-5 TRBV6-2/TRBV6-3 . CASSFGLAGGQETQYF TGTGCCAGCAGTTTTGGACTAGCGGGGGGTCAAGAGACCCAGTACTTC
TRBD1 TRBJ1-1 TRBV25-1 . CASSGDREGFSAFF TGTGCCAGCAGTGGGGACAGGGAGGGATTCTCGGCTTTCTTT
TRBD1 TRBJ1-5 TRBV6-2/TRBV6-3 . CASSYVDRDQPQHF TGTGCCAGCAGTTACGTGGACAGGGACCAGCCCCAGCATTTT
. TRBJ1-1 TRBV18 . CASSPVFGGEGVTEAFF TGTGCCAGCTCACCAGTCTTTGGGGGCGAGGGAGTCACTGAAGCTTTCTTT
. TRBJ1-1 TRBV6-5 . CASSYLPQGSTEAFF TGTGCCAGCAGTTACCTCCCCCAGGGTAGCACTGAAGCTTTCTTT
. TRBJ1-5 TRBV2 . CASSEQGTDQPQHF TGTGCCAGCAGTGAACAGGGGACGGATCAGCCCCAGCATTTT
. TRBJ1-4 TRBV5-1 . CASSLAVNEKLFF TGCGCCAGCAGCTTGGCTGTGAATGAAAAACTGTTTTTT
TRBD2 TRBJ2-1 TRBV10-3 . CAISELAGYNEQFF TGTGCCATCAGTGAGCTAGCGGGGTATAATGAGCAGTTCTTC
TRBD2 TRBJ2-1 TRBV4-1 . CASSALGLAGLSDEQFF TGCGCCAGCAGCGCGCTGGGACTAGCGGGGCTATCAGATGAGCAGTTCTTC
. TRBJ2-2 TRBV27 . CASSLWPPGARGLTNTGELFF TGTGCCAGCAGTTTATGGCCCCCGGGGGCAAGGGGACTAACGAACACCGGGGAGCTGTTTTTT
TRBD2 TRBJ2-5 TRBV19 . CASTRTSGGVETQYF TGTGCCAGTACCCGGACTAGCGGGGGAGTAGAGACCCAGTACTTC
. TRBJ2-3 TRBV5-4 . CASSFASSSGDTQYF TGTGCCAGCAGCTTTGCCTCAAGCTCAGGGGATACGCAGTATTTT
. TRBJ1-1 TRBV15 . CATSSQAPGGYTEAFF TGTGCCACCAGCTCACAGGCTCCGGGGGGCTACACTGAAGCTTTCTTT
. TRBJ2-1 TRBV20-1 once CSVRAYNEQFF TGCAGTGTAAGGGCCTACAATGAGCAGTTCTTC
TRBD2 TRBJ2-2 TRBV4-2 few CASSQEAGGSNTGELFF TGTGCCAGCAGCCAAGAAGCGGGGGGGTCGAACACCGGGGAGCTGTTTTTT
. TRBJ2-5 TRBV6-5 . CASSYGRRLETQYF TGTGCCAGCAGTTACGGTCGAAGGCTGGAGACCCAGTACTTC
. TRBJ1-6 TRBV6-1 . CASSEGYSPLHF TGTGCCAGCAGTGAAGGGTATTCACCCCTCCACTTT
. TRBJ1-5 TRBV18 . CASSPQTGSNQPQHF TGTGCCAGCTCACCACAGACAGGAAGCAATCAGCCCCAGCATTTT
TRBD1 TRBJ1-2 TRBV12-3/TRBV12-4 . CASRTGGNYGYTF TGTGCCAGCAGGACAGGGGGGAACTATGGCTACACCTTC
. TRBJ2-1 TRBV28 . CASSLQRRVLGGYNEQFF TGTGCCAGCAGTTTACAAAGGAGGGTCCTGGGGGGTTACAATGAGCAGTTCTTC
TRBD1 TRBJ1-6 TRBV19 . CASSTWDREGISSPLHF TGTGCCAGTAGTACGTGGGACAGGGAGGGGATTAGTTCACCCCTCCACTTT
TRBD1 TRBJ2-2 TRBV5-1 . CASSGGTGNTGELFF TGCGCCAGCAGTGGGGGGACAGGGAACACCGGGGAGCTGTTTTTT
. TRBJ2-2 TRBV6-2/TRBV6-3 . CASSWPIRTANTGELFF TGTGCCAGCAGTTGGCCGATAAGGACAGCAAACACCGGGGAGCTGTTTTTT
. TRBJ2-6 TRBV10-1 few CASSDGGAGANVLTF TGCGCCAGCAGTGATGGAGGGGCTGGGGCCAACGTCCTGACTTTC
. TRBJ1-1 TRBV29-1 few CSVKSGLDTEAFF TGCAGCGTTAAATCAGGGTTAGACACTGAAGCTTTCTTT
. TRBJ1-1 TRBV6-1 . CASSELARRYLNTEAFF TGTGCCAGCAGTGAATTGGCACGCCGGTACTTGAACACTGAAGCTTTCTTT
TRBD1 TRBJ1-2 TRBV20-1 few CSASGTGQRNYGYTF TGCAGTGCTAGTGGGACGGGACAGCGTAACTATGGCTACACCTTC
. TRBJ2-6 TRBV6-5 . CASSYSGSGANVLTF TGTGCCAGCAGTTACTCCGGCTCTGGGGCCAACGTCCTGACTTTC
. TRBJ1-2 TRBV7-2 . CASSLIRKNYGYTF TGTGCCAGCAGCTTAATTAGGAAAAACTATGGCTACACCTTC
. TRBJ1-5 TRBV3-1/TRBV3-2 . CASSQDRNQPQHF TGTGCCAGCAGCCAAGACAGAAATCAGCCCCAGCATTTT
. TRBJ2-1 TRBV12-5 . CASGDGYTTYNEQFF TGTGCTAGTGGGGACGGCTACACCACCTACAATGAGCAGTTCTTC
TRBD1 TRBJ1-1 TRBV6-2/TRBV6-3 . CASSYQGAYTEAFF TGTGCCAGCAGTTACCAGGGGGCGTACACTGAAGCTTTCTTT
. TRBJ1-5 TRBV18 . CASSPSGRSNQPQHF TGTGCCAGCTCACCATCGGGCAGATCAAATCAGCCCCAGCATTTT
TRBD1 TRBJ1-2 TRBV19 . CASSIRGTGPGGYTF TGTGCCAGTAGTATACGAGGGACAGGGCCCGGTGGCTACACCTTC
TRBD1 TRBJ2-5 TRBV5-5 . CASSLARTGLETQYF TGTGCCAGCAGCTTGGCTCGGACAGGGCTCGAGACCCAGTACTTC
TRBD2 TRBJ2-5 TRBV4-1 . CASSQSPAGGGETQYF TGCGCCAGCAGCCAATCCCCCGCGGGAGGCGGTGAGACCCAGTACTTC
TRBD1 TRBJ1-5 TRBV7-2 . CASSLSTGGFSNQPQHF TGTGCCAGCAGCCTCTCGACAGGGGGCTTTAGCAATCAGCCCCAGCATTTT
. TRBJ2-5 TRBV2 few CASILGGQQETQYF .
. TRBJ1-4 TRBV27 . CASRREVGSEKLFF TGTGCCAGCAGAAGGGAGGTGGGGAGTGAAAAACTGTTTTTT
. TRBJ2-1 TRBV7-8 once CASRGDNEQFF TGTGCCAGCAGGGGTGACAATGAGCAGTTCTTC
. TRBJ1-2 TRBV7-2 few CASSWRGTQRGYTF TGTGCCAGCAGCTGGAGGGGCACCCAGCGCGGCTACACCTTC
. TRBJ1-1 TRBV9 . CASTLQDSPNTEAFF TGTGCCAGCACCCTACAGGACAGTCCGAACACTGAAGCTTTCTTT
. TRBJ2-2 TRBV24-1 . CATSDSVTNTGELFF TGTGCCACCAGTGATTCGGTCACGAACACCGGGGAGCTGTTTTTT
TRBD1 TRBJ2-1 TRBV6-5 few CASRGQGEDEQFF TGTGCCAGCAGGGGACAGGGGGAAGATGAGCAGTTCTTC
. TRBJ2-3 TRBV3-1/TRBV3-2 . CASSQGHSTDTQYF TGTGCCAGCAGCCAAGGTCACAGCACAGATACGCAGTATTTT
. TRBJ1-3 TRBV24-1 . CATADPSAGNTIYF TGTGCCACCGCTGACCCTTCGGCAGGAAACACCATATATTTT
TRBD1 TRBJ2-1 TRBV6-5 . CASRTPGTGDEQFF TGTGCCAGCAGAACCCCCGGGACAGGGGATGAGCAGTTCTTC
. TRBJ1-6 TRBV3-1/TRBV3-2 . CASSQVSTNSPLHF TGTGCCAGCAGCCAAGTGTCCACAAATTCACCCCTCCACTTT
TRBD2 TRBJ2-1 TRBV5-1 . CASNPLAGGPYNEQFF TGCGCCAGCAACCCACTAGCGGGGGGGCCCTACAATGAGCAGTTCTTC
. TRBJ1-1 TRBV7-8 few CASSLVNAEAFF TGTGCCAGCAGCTTAGTGAACGCTGAAGCTTTCTTT
. TRBJ1-5 TRBV3-1/TRBV3-2 . CASSQRGAANNQPQHF TGTGCCAGCAGCCAAAGGGGGGCGGCGAACAATCAGCCCCAGCATTTT
. TRBJ2-3 TRBV9 . CASSLPGLTDTQYF TGTGCCAGCAGCCTTCCAGGGTTAACAGATACGCAGTATTTT
. TRBJ1-1 TRBV19 . CASSIGRGGLNTEAFF TGTGCCAGTAGTATAGGAAGGGGGGGCTTGAACACTGAAGCTTTCTTT